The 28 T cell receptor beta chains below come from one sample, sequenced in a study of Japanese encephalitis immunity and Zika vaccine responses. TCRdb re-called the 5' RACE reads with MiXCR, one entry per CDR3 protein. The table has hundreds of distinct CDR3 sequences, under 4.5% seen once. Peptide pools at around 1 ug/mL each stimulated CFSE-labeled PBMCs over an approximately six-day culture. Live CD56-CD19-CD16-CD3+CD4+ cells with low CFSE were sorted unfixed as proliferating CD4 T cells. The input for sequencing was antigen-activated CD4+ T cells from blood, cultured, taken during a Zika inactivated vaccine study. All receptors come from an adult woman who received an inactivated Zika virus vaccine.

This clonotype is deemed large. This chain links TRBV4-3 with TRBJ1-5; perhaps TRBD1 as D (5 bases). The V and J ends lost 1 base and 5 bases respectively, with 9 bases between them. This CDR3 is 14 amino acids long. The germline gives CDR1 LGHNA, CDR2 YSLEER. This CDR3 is CASSQGGVDQPQHF. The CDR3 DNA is TGCGCCAGCAGCCAAGGGGGGGTGGATCAGCCCCAGCATTTT.

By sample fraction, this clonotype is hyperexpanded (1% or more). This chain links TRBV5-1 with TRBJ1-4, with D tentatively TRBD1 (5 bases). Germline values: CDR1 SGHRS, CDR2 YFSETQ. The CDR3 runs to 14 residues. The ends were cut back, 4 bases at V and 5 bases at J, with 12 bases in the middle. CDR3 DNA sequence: TGCGCCAGCAGCCCGGCGGGGGGGAATGAAAAACTGTTTTTT. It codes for CASSPAGGNEKLFF. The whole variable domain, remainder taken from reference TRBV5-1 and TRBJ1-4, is KAGVTQTPRYLIKTRGQQVTLSCSPISGHRSVSWYQQTPGQGLQFLFEYFSETQRNKGNFPGRFSGRQFSNSRSEMNVSTLELGDSALYLCASSPAGGNEKLFFGSGTQLSVL.

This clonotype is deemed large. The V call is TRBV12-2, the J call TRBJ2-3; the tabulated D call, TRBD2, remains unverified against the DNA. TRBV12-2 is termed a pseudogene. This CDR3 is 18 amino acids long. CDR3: CASRSGLAGGSSTDTQYF. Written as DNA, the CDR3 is TGTGCAAGTCGCTCAGGACTAGCGGGGGGCTCTAGCACAGATACGCAGTATTTT.

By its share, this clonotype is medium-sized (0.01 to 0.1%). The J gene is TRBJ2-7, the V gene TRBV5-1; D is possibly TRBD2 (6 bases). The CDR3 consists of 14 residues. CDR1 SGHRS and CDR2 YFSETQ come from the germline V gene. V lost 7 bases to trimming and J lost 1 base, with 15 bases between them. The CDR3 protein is CASRDLSGSYEQYF. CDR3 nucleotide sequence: TGCGCCAGCCGGGACCTAAGCGGGTCCTACGAGCAGTACTTC. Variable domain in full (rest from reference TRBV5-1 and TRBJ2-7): KAGVTQTPRYLIKTRGQQVTLSCSPISGHRSVSWYQQTPGQGLQFLFEYFSETQRNKGNFPGRFSGRQFSNSRSEMNVSTLELGDSALYLCASRDLSGSYEQYFGPGTRLTVT.

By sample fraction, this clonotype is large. The CDR3, as DNA: TGTGCCTGGAGTGTAGGGGCTGGTCAGCCCCAGCATTTT. It translates to CAWSVGAGQPQHF. The chain couples TRBV30 to TRBJ1-5; maybe TRBD1 (5 bases). V lost 0 bases and J 6 bases, leaving 9 bases between the germline ends. Germline lookup yields CDR1 GTSNPN and CDR2 SVGIG (reference sequence). The length of the CDR3 is 13 residues.

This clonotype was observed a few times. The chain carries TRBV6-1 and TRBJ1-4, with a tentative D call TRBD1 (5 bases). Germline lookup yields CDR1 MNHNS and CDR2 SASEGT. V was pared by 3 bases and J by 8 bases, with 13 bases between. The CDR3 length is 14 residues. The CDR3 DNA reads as TGTGCCAGCAGTGAGGTGGGACTCGGGGAAAAACTGTTTTTT. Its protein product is CASSEVGLGEKLFF.

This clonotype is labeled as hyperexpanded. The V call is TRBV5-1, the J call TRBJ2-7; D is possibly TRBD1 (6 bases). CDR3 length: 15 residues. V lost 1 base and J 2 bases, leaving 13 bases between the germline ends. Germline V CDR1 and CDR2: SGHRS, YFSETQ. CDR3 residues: CASSLLAGVTYEQYF. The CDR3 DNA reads TGCGCCAGCAGCTTGTTGGCAGGGGTTACCTACGAGCAGTACTTC.

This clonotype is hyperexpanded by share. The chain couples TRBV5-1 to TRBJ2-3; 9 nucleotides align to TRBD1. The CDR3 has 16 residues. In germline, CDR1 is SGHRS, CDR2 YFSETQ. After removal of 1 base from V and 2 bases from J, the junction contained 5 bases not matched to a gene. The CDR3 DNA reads TGCGCCAGCAGCTTGCGAGGACAGGGGAACACAGATACGCAGTATTTT. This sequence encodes CASSLRGQGNTDTQYF.

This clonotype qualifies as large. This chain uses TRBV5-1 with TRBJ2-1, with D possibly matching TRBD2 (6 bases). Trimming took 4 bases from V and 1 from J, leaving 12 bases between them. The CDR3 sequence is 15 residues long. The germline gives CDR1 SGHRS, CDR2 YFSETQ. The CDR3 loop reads CASSPDYSSYNEQFF. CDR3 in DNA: TGCGCCAGCAGCCCGGACTATTCTTCCTACAATGAGCAGTTCTTC.

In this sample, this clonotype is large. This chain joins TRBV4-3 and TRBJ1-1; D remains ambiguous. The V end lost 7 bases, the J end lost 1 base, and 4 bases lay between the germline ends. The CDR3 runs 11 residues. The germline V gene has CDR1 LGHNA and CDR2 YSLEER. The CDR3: CASMGNTEAFF. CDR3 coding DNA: TGCGCCAGCATGGGGAACACTGAAGCTTTCTTT.

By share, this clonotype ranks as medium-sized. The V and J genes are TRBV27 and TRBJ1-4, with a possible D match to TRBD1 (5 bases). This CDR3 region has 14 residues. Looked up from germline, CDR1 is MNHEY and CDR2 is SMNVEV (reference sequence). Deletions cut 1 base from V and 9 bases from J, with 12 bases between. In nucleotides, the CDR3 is TGTGCCAGCAGTTTATTGTCCGGGGGGAAAAAACTGTTTTTT. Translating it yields CASSLLSGGKKLFF.

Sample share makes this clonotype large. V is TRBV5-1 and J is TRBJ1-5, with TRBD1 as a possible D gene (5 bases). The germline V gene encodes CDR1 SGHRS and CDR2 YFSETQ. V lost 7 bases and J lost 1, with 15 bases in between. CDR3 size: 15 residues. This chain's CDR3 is CASYPGPGSNQPQHF. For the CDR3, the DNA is TGCGCCAGCTACCCAGGGCCAGGCAGCAATCAGCCCCAGCATTTT.

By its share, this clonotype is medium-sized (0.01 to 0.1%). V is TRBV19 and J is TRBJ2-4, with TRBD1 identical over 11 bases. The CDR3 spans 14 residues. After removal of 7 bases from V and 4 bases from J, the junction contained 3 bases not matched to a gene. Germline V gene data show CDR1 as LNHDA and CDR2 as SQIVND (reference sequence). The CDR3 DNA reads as TGTGCCAGTATGGGGACAGGGGGTAAAAACATTCAGTACTTC. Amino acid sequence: CASMGTGGKNIQYF.

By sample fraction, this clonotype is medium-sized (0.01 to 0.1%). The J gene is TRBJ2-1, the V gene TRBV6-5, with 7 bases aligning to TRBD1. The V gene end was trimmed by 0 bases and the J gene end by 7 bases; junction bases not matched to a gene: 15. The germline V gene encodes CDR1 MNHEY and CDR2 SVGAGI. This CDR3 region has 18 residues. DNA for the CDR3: TGTGCCAGCAGTTACTCGAGCAGAAACAGGGGAAATGCTAATGAGCAGTTCTTC. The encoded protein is CASSYSSRNRGNANEQFF.

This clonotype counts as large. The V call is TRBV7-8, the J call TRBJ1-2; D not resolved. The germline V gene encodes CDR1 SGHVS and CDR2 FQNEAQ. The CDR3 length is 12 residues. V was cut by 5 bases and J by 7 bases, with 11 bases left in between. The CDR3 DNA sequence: TGTGCCAGCAGCGGCAGTCAGAGTGGCTACACCTTC. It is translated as CASSGSQSGYTF.

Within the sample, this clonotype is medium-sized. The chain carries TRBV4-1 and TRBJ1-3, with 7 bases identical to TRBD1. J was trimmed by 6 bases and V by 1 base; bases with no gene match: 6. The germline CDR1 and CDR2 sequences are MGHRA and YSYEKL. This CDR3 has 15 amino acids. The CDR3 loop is CASSQVLTGANTIYF. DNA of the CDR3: TGCGCCAGCAGCCAAGTTCTTACAGGGGCAAACACCATATATTTT.

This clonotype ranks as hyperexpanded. The CDR3 DNA sequence: TGCGCCAGCAGCTTAGAGGGGGGTGAGATGAACACTGAAGCTTTCTTT. It codes for CASSLEGGEMNTEAFF. The chain combines TRBV5-1 with TRBJ1-1; perhaps TRBD1 as D (6 bases). Germline loops: CDR1 SGHRS, CDR2 YFSETQ. V dropped 2 bases and J dropped 0 bases, with 14 bases sitting between them. This CDR3 spans 16 amino acids.

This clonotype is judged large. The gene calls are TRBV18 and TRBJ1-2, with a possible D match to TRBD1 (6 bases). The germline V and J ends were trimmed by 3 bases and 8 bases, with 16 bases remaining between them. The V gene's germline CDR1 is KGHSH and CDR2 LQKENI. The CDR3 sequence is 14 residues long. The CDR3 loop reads CASSPSFLGAGYTF. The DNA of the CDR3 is TGTGCCAGCTCACCTTCGTTTTTGGGGGCCGGCTACACCTTC.

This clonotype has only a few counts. The CDR3: CASSPSHSYGYTF. DNA of the CDR3: TGTGCCAGCTCACCATCACATAGCTATGGCTACACCTTC. The chain links TRBV18 to TRBJ1-2, with D hard to call. Germline CDR1 KGHSH, CDR2 LQKENI. The CDR3 totals 13 residues. Trimming removed 2 bases from V and 4 bases from J, with 8 bases in between.

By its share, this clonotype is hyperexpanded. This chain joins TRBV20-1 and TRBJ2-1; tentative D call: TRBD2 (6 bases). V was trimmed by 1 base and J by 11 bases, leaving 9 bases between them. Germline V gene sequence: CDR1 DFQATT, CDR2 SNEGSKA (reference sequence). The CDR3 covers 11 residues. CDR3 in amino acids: CSARAGTQQFF. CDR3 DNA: TGCAGTGCTAGAGCCGGGACTCAGCAGTTCTTC.

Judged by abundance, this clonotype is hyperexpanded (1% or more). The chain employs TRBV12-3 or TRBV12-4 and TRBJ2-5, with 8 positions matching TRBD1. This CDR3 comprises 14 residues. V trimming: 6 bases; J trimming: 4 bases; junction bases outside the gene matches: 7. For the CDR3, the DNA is TGTGCCAGCAGCTCGACAGGGGTTGGAGAGACCCAGTACTTC. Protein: CASSSTGVGETQYF.

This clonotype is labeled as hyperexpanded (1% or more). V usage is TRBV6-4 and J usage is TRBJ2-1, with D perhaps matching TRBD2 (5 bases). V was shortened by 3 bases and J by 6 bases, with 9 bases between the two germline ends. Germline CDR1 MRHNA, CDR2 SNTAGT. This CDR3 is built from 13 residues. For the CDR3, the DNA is TGTGCCAGCAGTGAACGGGATGGCAATGAGCAGTTCTTC. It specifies CASSERDGNEQFF.

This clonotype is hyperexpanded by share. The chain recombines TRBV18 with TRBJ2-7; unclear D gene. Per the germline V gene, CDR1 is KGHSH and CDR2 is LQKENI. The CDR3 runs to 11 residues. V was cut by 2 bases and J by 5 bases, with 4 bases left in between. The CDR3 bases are TGTGCCAGCTCACCAGGGCACGAGCAGTACTTC. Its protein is CASSPGHEQYF.

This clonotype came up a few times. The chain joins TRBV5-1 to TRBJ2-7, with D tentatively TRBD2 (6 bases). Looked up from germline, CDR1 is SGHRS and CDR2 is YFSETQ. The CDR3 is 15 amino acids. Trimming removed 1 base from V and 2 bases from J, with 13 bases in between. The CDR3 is CASSLSEGRTYEQYF. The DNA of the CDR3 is TGCGCCAGCAGCTTGTCGGAGGGAAGAACCTACGAGCAGTACTTC.

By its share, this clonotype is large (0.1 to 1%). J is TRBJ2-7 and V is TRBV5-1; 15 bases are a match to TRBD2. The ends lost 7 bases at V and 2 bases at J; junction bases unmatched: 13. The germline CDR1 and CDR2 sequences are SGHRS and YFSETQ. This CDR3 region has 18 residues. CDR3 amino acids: CASCPRTSGGAGAYEQYF. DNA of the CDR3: TGCGCCAGCTGTCCTCGGACTAGCGGGGGGGCCGGCGCCTACGAGCAGTACTTC.

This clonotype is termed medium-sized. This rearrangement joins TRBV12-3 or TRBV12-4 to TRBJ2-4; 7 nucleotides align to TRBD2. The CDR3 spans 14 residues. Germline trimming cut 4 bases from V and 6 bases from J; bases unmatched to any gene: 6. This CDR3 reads CASSSGPGGNIQYF. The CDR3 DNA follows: TGTGCCAGCAGTTCGGGTCCGGGGGGAAACATTCAGTACTTC.

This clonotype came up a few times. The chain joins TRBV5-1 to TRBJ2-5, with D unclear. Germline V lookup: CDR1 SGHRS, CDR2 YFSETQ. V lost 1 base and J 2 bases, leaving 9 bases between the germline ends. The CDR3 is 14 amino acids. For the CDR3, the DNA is TGCGCCAGCAGCTTGATGTCCGGACAAGAGACCCAGTACTTC. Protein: CASSLMSGQETQYF. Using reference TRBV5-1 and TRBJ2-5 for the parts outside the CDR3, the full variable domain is KAGVTQTPRYLIKTRGQQVTLSCSPISGHRSVSWYQQTPGQGLQFLFEYFSETQRNKGNFPGRFSGRQFSNSRSEMNVSTLELGDSALYLCASSLMSGQETQYFGPGTRLLVL.

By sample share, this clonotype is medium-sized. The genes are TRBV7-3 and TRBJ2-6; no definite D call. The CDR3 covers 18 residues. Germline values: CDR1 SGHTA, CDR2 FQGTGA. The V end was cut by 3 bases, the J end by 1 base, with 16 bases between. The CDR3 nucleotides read TGTGCCAGCAGCTTTTCGATCCGGACCCCATCTGGGGCCAACGTCCTGACTTTC. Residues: CASSFSIRTPSGANVLTF.